Listed below are T cell receptor beta chains from one sample, sequenced in a study of T cells in Graves' hyperthyroidism and ophthalmopathy. TCRdb recomputed calls from the multiplex PCR reads with MiXCR, one row per CDR3 protein. The sample shows roughly 400,000 distinct CDR3 sequences, roughly 25% of them seen only once. The sequencing sample was made of blood. These receptors were obtained from a man aged 45 to 65 with Graves' hyperthyroidism. Both conserved end residues are part of each CDR3. Clone size, where shown, is once, few, many, or a class for clones that have expanded.

j_call	clone_size	v_call	cdr3_aa
TRBJ2-1	few	TRBV24-1	CATSAAGGMEQFF
TRBJ1-1	many	TRBV5-1	CASSSDPWGGMNTEAFF
TRBJ1-5	-	TRBV29-1	CSPRRTGNQPQHF
TRBJ2-3	-	TRBV19	CASTGRPYTDTQYF
TRBJ2-1	-	TRBV2	CASLRQGSNEQFF
TRBJ1-2	few	TRBV7-9	CASSSPGGDGYTF
TRBJ1-1	many	TRBV20-1	CSASAPTGAGSEAFF
TRBJ1-5	-	TRBV7-3	CASSFSRNQPQHF
TRBJ1-6	-	TRBV14	CASSQGQGNSPLHF
TRBJ1-5	few	TRBV19	CASSPRVLSGQPQHF
TRBJ2-1	-	TRBV27	CASKSGRPIWFF
TRBJ2-5	many	TRBV28	CASSPGGAQGTQYF
TRBJ2-5	few	TRBV28	CASSFASGRVWDQETQYF
TRBJ2-3	few	TRBV24-1	CATSDFGVLGTDTQYF
TRBJ1-2	few	TRBV7-3	CASSLDLIEGGYTF
TRBJ1-1	-	TRBV6-5	CASSYEVNTEAFF
TRBJ1-2	-	TRBV19	CASRVWAAGSGGYTF
TRBJ2-3	-	TRBV6-1	CASIPRQPDTQYF
TRBJ2-5	-	TRBV11-3	CASSVTGSETQYF
TRBJ1-4	few	TRBV18	CASSAGQGLEKLFF
TRBJ2-1	-	TRBV4-1	CASSQELPNEQFF
TRBJ2-5	-	TRBV29-1	CSVEDRVLVTQYF
TRBJ2-1	many	TRBV20-1	CSAREAGGSYNEQFF
TRBJ1-2	-	TRBV3-1	CASSQAPGGGYTF
TRBJ2-3	-	TRBV5-1	CASSRQGTTDTQYF
TRBJ2-1	many	TRBV27	CASSDGIYNEQFF